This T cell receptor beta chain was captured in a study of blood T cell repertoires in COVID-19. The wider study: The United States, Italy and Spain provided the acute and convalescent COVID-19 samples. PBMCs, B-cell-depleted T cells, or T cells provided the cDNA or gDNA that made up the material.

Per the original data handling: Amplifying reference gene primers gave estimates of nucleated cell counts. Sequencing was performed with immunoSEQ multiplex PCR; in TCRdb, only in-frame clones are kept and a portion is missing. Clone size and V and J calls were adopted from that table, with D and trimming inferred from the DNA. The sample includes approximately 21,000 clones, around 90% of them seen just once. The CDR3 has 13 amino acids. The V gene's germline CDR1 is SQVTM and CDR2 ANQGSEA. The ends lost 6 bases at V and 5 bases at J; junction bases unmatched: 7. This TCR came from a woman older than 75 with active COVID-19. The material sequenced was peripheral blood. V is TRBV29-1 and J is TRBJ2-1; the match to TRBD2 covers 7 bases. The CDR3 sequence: CSVAGGRHNEQFF. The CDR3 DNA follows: TGCAGCGTGGCCGGGGGGAGACACAATGAGCAGTTCTTC.